This TCR beta chain was retrieved from a study of blood T cell repertoires in COVID-19. Study-level background: Researchers got acute and convalescent COVID-19 samples from the United States, Italy and Spain.

TCRdb's table, derived via immunoSEQ multiplex PCR, lists solely in-frame clones and lacks some. Of 400,000 to 450,000 clones listed, roughly 87% are singletons. The CDR3 length is 13 residues. The V gene lost 4 bases and the J gene lost 1 base, with 7 bases spanning the gap. Recruitment covered about two dozen US areas and drew participants whose ages spanned roughly 18 to 100 years. Cohort allocation depended upon clinical history that participants reported. The study counted Cohort 3 donors as recovered given two negative PCRs, clearance, or symptom resolution. V is TRBV12-3 or TRBV12-4 and J is TRBJ1-2; D not resolved. Source material: PBMCs or T cells enriched from blood (not recorded which). The receptor comes from a man aged 18 to 30 who had recovered from COVID-19. DNA of the CDR3: TGTGCCAGCAGTTGGAGGGTTAACTATGGCTACACCTTC. Translating gives CASSWRVNYGYTF.